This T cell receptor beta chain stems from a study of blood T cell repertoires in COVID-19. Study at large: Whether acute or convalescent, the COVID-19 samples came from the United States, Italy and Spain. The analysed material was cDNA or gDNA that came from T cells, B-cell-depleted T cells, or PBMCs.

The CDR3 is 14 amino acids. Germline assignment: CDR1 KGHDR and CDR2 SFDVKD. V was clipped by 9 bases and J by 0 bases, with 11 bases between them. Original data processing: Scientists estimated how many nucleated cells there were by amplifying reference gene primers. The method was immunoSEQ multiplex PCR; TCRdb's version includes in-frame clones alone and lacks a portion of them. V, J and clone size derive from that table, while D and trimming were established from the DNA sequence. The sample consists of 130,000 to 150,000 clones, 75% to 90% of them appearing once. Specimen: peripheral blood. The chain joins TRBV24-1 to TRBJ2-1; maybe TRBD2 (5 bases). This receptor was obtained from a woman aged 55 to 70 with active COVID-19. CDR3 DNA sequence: TGTGCCACCCAGGAGGCTGGCTCCTACAATGAGCAGTTCTTC. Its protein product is CATQEAGSYNEQFF.